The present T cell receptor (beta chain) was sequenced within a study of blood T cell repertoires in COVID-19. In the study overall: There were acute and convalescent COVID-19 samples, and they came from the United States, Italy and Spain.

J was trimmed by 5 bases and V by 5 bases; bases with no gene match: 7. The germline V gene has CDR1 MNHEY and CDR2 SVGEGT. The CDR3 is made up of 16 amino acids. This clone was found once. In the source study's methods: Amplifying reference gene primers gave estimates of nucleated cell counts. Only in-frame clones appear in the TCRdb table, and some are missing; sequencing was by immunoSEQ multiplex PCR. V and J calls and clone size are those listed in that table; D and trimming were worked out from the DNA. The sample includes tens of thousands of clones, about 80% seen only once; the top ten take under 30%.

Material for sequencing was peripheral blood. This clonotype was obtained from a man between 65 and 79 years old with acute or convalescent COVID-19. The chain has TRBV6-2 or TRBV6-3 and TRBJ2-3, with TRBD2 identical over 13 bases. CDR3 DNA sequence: TGTGCCAGCAGTAGGACTAGCGGGAGTATTGTAGATACGCAGTATTTT. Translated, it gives CASSRTSGSIVDTQYF.